The 4 T cell receptor beta chains reported below all come from one sample, sequenced in a study of human T cells and chemical hapten exposure. Unique molecular identifiers were affixed to discrete cDNA molecules within the library. TCRdb independently ran MiXCR on the reads; one entry per CDR3 protein. The sample contains 95,000 to 150,000 distinct CDR3 sequences, roughly 8.5% of which appear only once. From whole blood left unfractionated, total RNA was extracted. Sequencing input: whole blood. The receptors stem from a human donor in good health. Some clones in this sample may be carry-over from other donors' samples.

The chain has TRBV7-6 and TRBJ2-7; 9 bases agree with TRBD2. Germline trimming cut 1 base from V and 7 bases from J; bases unmatched to any gene: 8. The germline V gene encodes CDR1 SGHVS and CDR2 FNYEAQ. The CDR3 is 15 amino acids. The CDR3 DNA follows: TGTGCCAGCAGCTTAGAATGGGCGGGAGGGGGAGAGCAGTACTTC. Translating gives CASSLEWAGGGEQYF.

This clonotype came up many times. This chain joins TRBV12-3 or TRBV12-4 and TRBJ2-1; the match to TRBD2 covers 12 bases. The CDR3 length is 15 residues. J was trimmed by 8 bases and V by 7 bases; bases with no gene match: 9. The CDR3 region has the DNA TGTGCCAGCACCAAGACTAGCGGGAGCTGGGATGAGCAGTTCTTC. It translates to CASTKTSGSWDEQFF.

In its sample, this clonotype was seen a few times. This chain links TRBV20-1 with TRBJ2-1; the match to TRBD2 covers 11 bases. Germline V gives CDR1 DFQATT, CDR2 SNEGSKA (reference sequence). This CDR3 is 15 amino acids long. After removal of 0 bases from V and 4 bases from J, the junction contained 2 bases not matched to a gene. In nucleotides, the CDR3 is TGCAGTGCTAGAGATGTAGCGGGAGGGTACAATGAGCAGTTCTTC. Its protein product is CSARDVAGGYNEQFF.

In its sample, this clonotype was seen many times. The chain recombines TRBV19 with TRBJ1-1; possible D gene TRBD1, 5 bases. Trimming pared 8 bases from V and 3 bases from J, leaving 19 bases between. The CDR3 totals 15 residues. Germline values: CDR1 LNHDA, CDR2 SQIVND (reference sequence). The CDR3 sequence: CASVIRDGRDTEAFF. Written as DNA, the CDR3 is TGTGCCAGTGTAATAAGGGACGGGAGAGACACTGAAGCTTTCTTT.